Sequencing of this T cell receptor (beta chain) was carried out in a study of CD8 T cells in ankylosing spondylitis. Points from the study as a whole: A TCR beta motif of several highly homologous variants seemed to mark ankylosing spondylitis blood. Disease-associated clonotypes exhibited CD8+ identity and were relatively infrequent in peripheral blood.

The germline V and J ends were trimmed by 10 bases and 4 bases, with 13 bases remaining between them. Germline CDR1 MGHDK, CDR2 SYGVNS. The CDR3 loop spans 12 amino acids. From the 5' RACE reads, TCRdb called clonotypes with MiXCR, one entry per CDR3 protein. The data hold 100,000 to 150,000 distinct CDR3 sequences, with 17% observed a single time. This clonotype turned up a few times. Its antigen is as yet unknown. The sequenced sample was blood, either unsorted or a sorted T cell fraction (not recorded which). This rearrangement joins TRBV25-1 to TRBJ2-5; a possible D gene is TRBD1 (5 bases). The TCR originated in a male donor with ankylosing spondylitis. In nucleotides, the CDR3 is TGTGCCACCAGGGTACGTGGAGAGACCCAGTACTTC. Amino acid sequence: CATRVRGETQYF. Full variable domain (remainder filled in from reference TRBV25-1 and TRBJ2-5): EADIYQTPRYLVIGTGKKITLECSQTMGHDKMYWYQQDPGMELHLIHYSYGVNSTEKGDLSSESTVSRIRTEHFPLTLESARPSHTSQYLCATRVRGETQYFGPGTRLLVL.